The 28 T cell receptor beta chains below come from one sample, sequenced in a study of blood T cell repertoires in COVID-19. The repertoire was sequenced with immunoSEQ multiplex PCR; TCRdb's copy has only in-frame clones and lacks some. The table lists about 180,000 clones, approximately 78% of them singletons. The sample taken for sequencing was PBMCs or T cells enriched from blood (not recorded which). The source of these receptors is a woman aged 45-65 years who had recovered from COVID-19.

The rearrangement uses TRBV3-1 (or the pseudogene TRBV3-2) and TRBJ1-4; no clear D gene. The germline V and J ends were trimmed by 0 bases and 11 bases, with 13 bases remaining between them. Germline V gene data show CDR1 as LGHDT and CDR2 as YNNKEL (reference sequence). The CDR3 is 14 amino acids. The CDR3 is CASSQDWQSRKLFF. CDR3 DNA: TGTGCCAGCAGCCAAGATTGGCAGTCTAGGAAACTGTTTTTT.

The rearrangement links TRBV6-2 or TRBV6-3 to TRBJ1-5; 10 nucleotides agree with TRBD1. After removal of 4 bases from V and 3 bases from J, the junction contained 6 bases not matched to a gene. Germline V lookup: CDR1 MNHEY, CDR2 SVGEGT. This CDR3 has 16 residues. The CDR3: CASSSGTGVYNQPQHF. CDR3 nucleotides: TGTGCCAGCAGTTCCGGGACAGGGGTATACAATCAGCCCCAGCATTTT.

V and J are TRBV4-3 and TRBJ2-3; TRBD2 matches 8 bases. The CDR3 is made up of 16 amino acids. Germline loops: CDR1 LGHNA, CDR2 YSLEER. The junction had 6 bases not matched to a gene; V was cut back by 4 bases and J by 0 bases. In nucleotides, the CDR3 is TGCGCCAGCAGCCCAGCAATAGCGGGAAGCACAGATACGCAGTATTTT. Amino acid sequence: CASSPAIAGSTDTQYF.

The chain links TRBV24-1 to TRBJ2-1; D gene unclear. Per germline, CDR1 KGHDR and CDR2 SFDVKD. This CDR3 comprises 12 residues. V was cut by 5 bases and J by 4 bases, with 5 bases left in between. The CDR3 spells CATSASYNEQFF. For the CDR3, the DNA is TGTGCCACCAGTGCGTCTTACAATGAGCAGTTCTTC.

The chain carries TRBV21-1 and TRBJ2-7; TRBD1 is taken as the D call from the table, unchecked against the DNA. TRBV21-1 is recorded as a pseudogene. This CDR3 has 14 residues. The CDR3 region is CNNHQGGFNYEQYF. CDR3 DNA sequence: TGCAACAATCACCAAGGGGGCTTCAACTACGAGCAGTACTTC.

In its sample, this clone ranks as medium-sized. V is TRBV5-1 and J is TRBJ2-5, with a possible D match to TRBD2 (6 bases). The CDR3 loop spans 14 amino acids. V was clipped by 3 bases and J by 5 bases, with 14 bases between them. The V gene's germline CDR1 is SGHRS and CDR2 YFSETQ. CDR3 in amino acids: CASSSSSAVETQYF. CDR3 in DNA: TGCGCCAGCAGCTCATCTAGCGCAGTGGAGACCCAGTACTTC.

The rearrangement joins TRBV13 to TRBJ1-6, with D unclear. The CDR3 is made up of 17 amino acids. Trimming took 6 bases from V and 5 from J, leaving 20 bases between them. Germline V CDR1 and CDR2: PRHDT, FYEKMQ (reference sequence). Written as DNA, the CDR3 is TGTGCCAGCAGATTGGCAAAGGACGGGAGGAATAATTCACCCCTCCACTTT. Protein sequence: CASRLAKDGRNNSPLHF.

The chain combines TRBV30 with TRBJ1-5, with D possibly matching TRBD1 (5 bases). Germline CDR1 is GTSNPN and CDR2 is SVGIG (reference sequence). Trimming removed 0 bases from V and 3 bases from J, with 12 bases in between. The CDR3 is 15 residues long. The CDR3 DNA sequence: TGTGCCTGGAGTGTGACCGGGGGGATCAATCAGCCCCAGCATTTT. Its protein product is CAWSVTGGINQPQHF.

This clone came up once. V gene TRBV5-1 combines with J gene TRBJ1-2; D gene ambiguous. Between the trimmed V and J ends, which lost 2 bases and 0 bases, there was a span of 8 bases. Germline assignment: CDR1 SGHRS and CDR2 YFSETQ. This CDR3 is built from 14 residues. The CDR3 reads CASSFDTANYGYTF. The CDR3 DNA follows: TGCGCCAGCAGCTTTGACACAGCTAACTATGGCTACACCTTC.

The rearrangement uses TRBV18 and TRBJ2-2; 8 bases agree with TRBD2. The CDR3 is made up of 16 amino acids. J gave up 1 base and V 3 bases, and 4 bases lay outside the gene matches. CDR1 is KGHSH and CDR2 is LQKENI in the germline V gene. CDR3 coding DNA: TGTGCCAGCTCACCCCCGACTAGCGAGAACACCGGGGAGCTGTTTTTT. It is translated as CASSPPTSENTGELFF.

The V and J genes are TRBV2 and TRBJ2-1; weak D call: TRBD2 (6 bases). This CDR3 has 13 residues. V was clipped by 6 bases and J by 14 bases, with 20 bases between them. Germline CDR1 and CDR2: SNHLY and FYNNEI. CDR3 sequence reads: CASSPGLWEIEFF. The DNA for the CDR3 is TGTGCCAGCAGCCCGGGACTTTGGGAGATTGAGTTCTTC.

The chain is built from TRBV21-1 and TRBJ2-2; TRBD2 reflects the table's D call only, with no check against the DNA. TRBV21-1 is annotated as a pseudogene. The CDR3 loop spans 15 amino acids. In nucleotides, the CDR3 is TGTGCCAGCAGCAAAGCCGGGGGGAACACCGGGGAGCTGTTTTTT. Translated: CASSKAGGNTGELFF.

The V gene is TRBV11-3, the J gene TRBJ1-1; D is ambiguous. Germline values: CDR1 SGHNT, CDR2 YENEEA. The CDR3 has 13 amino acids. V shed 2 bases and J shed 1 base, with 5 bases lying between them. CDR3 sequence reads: CASSLFGNTEAFF. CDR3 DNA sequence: TGTGCCAGCAGCTTATTCGGGAACACTGAAGCTTTCTTT.

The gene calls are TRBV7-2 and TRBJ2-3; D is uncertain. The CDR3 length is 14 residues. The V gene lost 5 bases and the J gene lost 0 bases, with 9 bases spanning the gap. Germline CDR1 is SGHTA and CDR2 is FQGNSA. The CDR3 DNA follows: TGTGCCAGCAGCGCGAGGAGAAGCACAGATACGCAGTATTTT. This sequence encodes CASSARRSTDTQYF.

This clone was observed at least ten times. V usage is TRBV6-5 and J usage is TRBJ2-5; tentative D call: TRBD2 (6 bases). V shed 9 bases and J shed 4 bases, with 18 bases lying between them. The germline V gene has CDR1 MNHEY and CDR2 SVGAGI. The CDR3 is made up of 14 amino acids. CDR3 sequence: CASRPPVSGETQYF. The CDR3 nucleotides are TGTGCCAGTCGCCCGCCGGTTAGCGGAGAGACCCAGTACTTC.

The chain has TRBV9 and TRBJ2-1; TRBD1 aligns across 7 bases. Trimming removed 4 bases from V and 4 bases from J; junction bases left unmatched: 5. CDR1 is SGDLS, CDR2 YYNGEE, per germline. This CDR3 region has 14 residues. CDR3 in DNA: TGTGCCAGCAGCCCTACGGACAGGTACAATGAGCAGTTCTTC. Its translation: CASSPTDRYNEQFF.

The CDR3 bases are TGTGCCAGCAGCTCCACAGGGACCCTTGATAGCAATCAGCCCCAGCATTTT. Encoded protein: CASSSTGTLDSNQPQHF. The chain employs TRBV7-2 and TRBJ1-5; a weak D match, TRBD1 (6 bases). Looked up from germline, CDR1 is SGHTA and CDR2 is FQGNSA. This CDR3 has 17 amino acids. Trimming shortened V by 4 bases and J by 0 bases, and 16 bases separated the two germline ends.

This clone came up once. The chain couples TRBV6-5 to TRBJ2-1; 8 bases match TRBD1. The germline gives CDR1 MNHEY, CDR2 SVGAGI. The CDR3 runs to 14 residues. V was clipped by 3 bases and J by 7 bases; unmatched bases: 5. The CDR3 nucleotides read TGTGCCAGCAGTTATCAGGGGGCAGTAAATGAGCAGTTCTTC. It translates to CASSYQGAVNEQFF.

CDR3 in DNA: TGTGCCAGCAGCCTTGGCCGAACTGGAAACACCATATATTTT. Amino acids: CASSLGRTGNTIYF. The chain employs TRBV5-6 and TRBJ1-3; D is unresolved. Trimming pared 4 bases from V and 2 bases from J, leaving 10 bases between. Germline loops: CDR1 SGHDT, CDR2 YYEEEE. The CDR3 runs 14 residues.

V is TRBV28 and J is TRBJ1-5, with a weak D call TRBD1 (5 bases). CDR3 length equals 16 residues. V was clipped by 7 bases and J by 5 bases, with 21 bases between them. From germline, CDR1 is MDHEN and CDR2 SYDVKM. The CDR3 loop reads CASTVKGRGWHQPQHF. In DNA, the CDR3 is TGTGCCAGCACCGTTAAGGGAAGGGGATGGCATCAGCCCCAGCATTTT.

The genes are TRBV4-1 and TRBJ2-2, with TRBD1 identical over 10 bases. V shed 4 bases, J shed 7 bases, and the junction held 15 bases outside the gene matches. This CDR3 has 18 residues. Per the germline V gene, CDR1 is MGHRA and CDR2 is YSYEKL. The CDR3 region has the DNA TGCGCCAGCAGCCGGAGGACAACCGGGACAGGGGACCACGGGGAGCTGTTTTTT. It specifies CASSRRTTGTGDHGELFF.

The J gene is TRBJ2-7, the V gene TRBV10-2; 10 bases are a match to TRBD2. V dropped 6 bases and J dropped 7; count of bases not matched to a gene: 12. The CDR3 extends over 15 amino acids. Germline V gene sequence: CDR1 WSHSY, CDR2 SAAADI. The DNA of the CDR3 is TGCGCCAGCAGCGAATTGGGACTAGCGAGAAGGGAGCAGTACTTC. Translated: CASSELGLARREQYF.

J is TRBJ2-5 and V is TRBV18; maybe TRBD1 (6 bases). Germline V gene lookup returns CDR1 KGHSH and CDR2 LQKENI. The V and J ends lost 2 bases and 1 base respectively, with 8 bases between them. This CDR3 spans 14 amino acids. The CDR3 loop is CASSPGRGQETQYF. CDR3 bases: TGTGCCAGCTCACCAGGCAGGGGCCAAGAGACCCAGTACTTC.

The CDR3 coding sequence is TGTGCCAGCAGGCGGGAGAATAGCAATCAGCCCCAGCATTTT. This sequence encodes CASRRENSNQPQHF. The chain recombines TRBV27 with TRBJ1-5; D unresolved. This CDR3 is 14 amino acids long. Trimming cost V 6 bases and J 0 bases, with 9 bases left between them. CDR1 is MNHEY, CDR2 SMNVEV, per germline (reference sequence).

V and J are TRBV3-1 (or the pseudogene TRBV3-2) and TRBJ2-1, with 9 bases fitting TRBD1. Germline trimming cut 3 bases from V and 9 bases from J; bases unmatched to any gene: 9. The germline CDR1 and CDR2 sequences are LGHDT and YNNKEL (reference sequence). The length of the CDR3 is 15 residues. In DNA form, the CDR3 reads TGTGCCAGCAGCCACCTGGGACAGGGTGTTTTTGAGCAGTTCTTC. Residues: CASSHLGQGVFEQFF.

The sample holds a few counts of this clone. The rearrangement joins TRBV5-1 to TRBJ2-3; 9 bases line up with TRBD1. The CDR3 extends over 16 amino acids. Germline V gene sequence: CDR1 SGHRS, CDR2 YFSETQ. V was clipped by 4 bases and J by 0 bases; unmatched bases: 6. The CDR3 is CASSPQGALSTDTQYF. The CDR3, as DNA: TGCGCCAGCAGCCCACAGGGGGCCCTTAGCACAGATACGCAGTATTTT.

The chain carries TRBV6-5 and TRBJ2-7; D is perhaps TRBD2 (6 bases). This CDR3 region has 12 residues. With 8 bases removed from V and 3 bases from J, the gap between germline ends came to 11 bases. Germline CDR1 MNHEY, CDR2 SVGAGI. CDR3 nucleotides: TGTGCCAGCCGCGCGGGGCTCTACGAGCAGTACTTC. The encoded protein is CASRAGLYEQYF.

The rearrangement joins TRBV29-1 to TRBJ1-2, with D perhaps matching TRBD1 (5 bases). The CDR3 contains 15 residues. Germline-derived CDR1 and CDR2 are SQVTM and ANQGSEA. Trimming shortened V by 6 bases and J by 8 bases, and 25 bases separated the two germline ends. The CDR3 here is CSVHDEIQVAGGYTF. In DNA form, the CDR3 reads TGCAGCGTGCACGATGAAATACAGGTGGCTGGGGGCTACACCTTC.